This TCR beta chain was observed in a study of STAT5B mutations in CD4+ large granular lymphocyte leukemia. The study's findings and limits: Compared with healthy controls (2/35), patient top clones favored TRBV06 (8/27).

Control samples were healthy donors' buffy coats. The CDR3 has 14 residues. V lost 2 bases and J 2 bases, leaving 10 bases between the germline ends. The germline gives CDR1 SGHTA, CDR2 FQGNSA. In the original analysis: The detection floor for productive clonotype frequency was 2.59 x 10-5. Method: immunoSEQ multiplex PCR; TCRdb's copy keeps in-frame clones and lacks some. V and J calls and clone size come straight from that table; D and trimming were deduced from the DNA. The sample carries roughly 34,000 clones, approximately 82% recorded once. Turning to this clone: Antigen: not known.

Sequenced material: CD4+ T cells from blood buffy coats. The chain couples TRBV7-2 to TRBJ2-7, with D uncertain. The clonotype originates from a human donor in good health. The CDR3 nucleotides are TGTGCCAGCAGCTTATACCAGGCAGCCTACGAGCAGTACTTC. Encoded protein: CASSLYQAAYEQYF.